Listed below are T cell receptor beta chains from one sample, sequenced in a study of blood T cell repertoires in COVID-19. Using immunoSEQ multiplex PCR, the repertoire was profiled, and TCRdb retains in-frame clones only, with some absent. This table has some 230,000 clones, 80% to 90% appearing once. The sequencing input was PBMCs or T cells enriched from blood (not recorded which). The receptor source for this set is a young woman in a cohort exposed to, infected with or recovered from COVID-19 (not recorded which). The CDR3 runs from the conserved cysteine through the conserved F or W. Each record gives: clone size, V gene, J gene, D gene, CDR3 protein, CDR3 DNA. D genes are given only for firm matches. Rows give clone size only sometimes, using once, few, many, or a class for an expanded clone.

NA	TRBV29-1	TRBJ2-1	TRBD1	CSVISGQQLDNEQFF	TGCAGCGTTATCTCGGGACAGCAGCTGGACAATGAGCAGTTCTTC
once	TRBV30	TRBJ2-5	NA	CAWSASSGETQYF	TGTGCCTGGAGTGCTTCTAGTGGGGAGACCCAGTACTTC
once	TRBV15	TRBJ1-2	NA	CATSRDPPGVYGYTF	TGTGCCACCAGCAGAGATCCCCCAGGGGTTTATGGCTACACCTTC
NA	TRBV29-1	TRBJ1-1	NA	CSVALPGLSMNTEAFF	TGCAGCGTTGCTTTACCGGGACTCTCGATGAACACTGAAGCTTTCTTT
NA	TRBV19	TRBJ2-5	TRBD2	CASSPRTRGYSETQYF	TGTGCCAGTAGTCCCCGGACTAGAGGTTACTCAGAGACCCAGTACTTC
once	TRBV7-6	TRBJ2-4	TRBD2	CASSFGAGSGAKNIQYF	TGTGCCAGCAGCTTTGGAGCGGGGAGTGGGGCCAAAAACATTCAGTACTTC
NA	TRBV9	TRBJ2-1	NA	CASSGWEEYEQFF	TGTGCCAGCAGCGGATGGGAGGAGTATGAGCAGTTCTTC
NA	TRBV28	TRBJ1-6	NA	CASSLGGPYNSPLHF	TGTGCCAGCAGTTTGGGGGGTCCCTATAATTCACCCCTCCACTTT
NA	TRBV2	TRBJ2-2	NA	CASSEFEGVVGELFF	TGTGCCAGCAGTGAATTTGAGGGGGTGGTCGGGGAGCTGTTTTTT
NA	TRBV11-2	TRBJ1-2	TRBD1	CASSRTGRYGYTF	TGTGCCAGCAGCCGGACAGGGCGCTATGGCTACACCTTC
NA	TRBV2	TRBJ1-1	NA	CASSPSGELEAFF	TGTGCCAGCAGTCCTTCAGGGGAACTAGAAGCTTTCTTT
NA	TRBV24-1	TRBJ1-2	NA	CATSGMGGGGYTF	TGTGCCACCAGTGGTATGGGAGGAGGGGGCTACACCTTC
NA	TRBV4-2	TRBJ2-7	TRBD2	CASSEGVTSGTSSYEQYF	TGTGCCAGCAGCGAAGGGGTGACTAGCGGGACAAGTTCCTATGAGCAGTACTTC
NA	TRBV27	TRBJ1-1	NA	CASSLSGRYGNQLNTEAFF	TGTGCCAGCAGTTTAAGCGGGCGTTACGGAAATCAGCTGAACACTGAAGCTTTCTTT
NA	TRBV10-2	TRBJ1-2	TRBD1	CASSESGTDHGYTF	TGCGCCAGCAGTGAATCCGGGACAGACCATGGCTACACCTTC
NA	TRBV14	TRBJ2-7	NA	CASSYTSYEQYF	TGTGCCAGCAGCTACACTAGCTACGAGCAGTACTTC
NA	TRBV27	TRBJ1-3	NA	CASSASRGGYSGNTIYF	TGTGCCAGCAGTGCAAGCCGGGGAGGATACTCTGGAAACACCATATATTTT
once	TRBV10-3	TRBJ2-6	NA	CAIRGVSGANVLTF	TGTGCCATCAGGGGAGTCTCTGGGGCCAACGTCCTGACTTTC
NA	TRBV5-4	TRBJ1-2	NA	CASSLVAGPNYGYTF	TGTGCCAGCAGCTTGGTGGCAGGGCCTAACTATGGCTACACCTTC
NA	TRBV24-1	TRBJ1-1	NA	CATSDEWQGSAFF	TGTGCCACCAGTGATGAGTGGCAGGGTTCGGCTTTCTTT
once	TRBV6-1	TRBJ2-3	NA	CASSDQADTQYF	TGTGCCAGCAGTGACCAGGCGGATACGCAGTATTTT
NA	TRBV9	TRBJ2-7	NA	CASSVDPASYEQYF	TGTGCCAGCAGCGTAGACCCAGCGTCTTACGAGCAGTACTTC
NA	TRBV7-9	TRBJ2-1	TRBD1	CASSLGGTAYNEQFF	TGTGCCAGCAGCTTAGGAGGGACAGCCTACAATGAGCAGTTCTTC
NA	TRBV6-5	TRBJ1-2	NA	CASKNRNYGYTF	TGTGCCAGCAAGAACAGGAACTATGGCTACACCTTC
NA	TRBV10-1	TRBJ2-7	TRBD2	CASSEPSGGHGEQYF	TGCGCCAGCAGTGAGCCTAGCGGGGGGCATGGGGAGCAGTACTTC
NA	TRBV28	TRBJ1-6	NA	CASSLFDRSHSPLHF	TGTGCCAGCAGTTTATTCGACAGATCTCATTCACCCCTCCACTTT
NA	TRBV24-1	TRBJ1-4	TRBD1	CATSDGQGREKLFF	TGTGCCACCAGTGATGGACAGGGGAGGGAAAAACTGTTTTTT
NA	TRBV7-9	TRBJ2-5	TRBD1	CASSPITDRVVVGETQYF	TGTGCCAGCAGCCCGATTACTGACAGGGTCGTAGTCGGAGAGACCCAGTACTTC
NA	TRBV11-2	TRBJ2-2	NA	CASSPEGSRNTGELFF	TGTGCCAGCAGCCCCGAGGGTAGCAGAAACACCGGGGAGCTGTTTTTT
NA	TRBV12-3/TRBV12-4	TRBJ2-7	NA	CASREGALYEQYF	TGTGCCAGCAGGGAAGGGGCCCTCTACGAGCAGTACTTC
NA	TRBV6-5	TRBJ1-2	NA	CASSFRDMAFYGYTF	TGTGCCAGCAGTTTCCGGGACATGGCTTTCTATGGCTACACCTTC
NA	TRBV7-2	TRBJ2-1	TRBD1	CASSGDRGGNEQFF	TGTGCCAGCAGCGGGGACAGGGGGGGCAATGAGCAGTTCTTC
NA	TRBV6-5	TRBJ1-4	NA	CALLAYPNEKLFF	TGTGCCCTGCTTGCGTACCCAAATGAAAAACTGTTTTTT
NA	TRBV19	TRBJ1-5	NA	CASRFPGDRHQPQHF	TGTGCCAGTAGATTTCCAGGGGACCGCCATCAGCCCCAGCATTTT
NA	TRBV7-8	TRBJ2-6	TRBD1	CASSGRDRVSVGANVLTF	TGTGCCAGCAGCGGACGGGACAGGGTTTCCGTTGGGGCCAACGTCCTGACTTTC
NA	TRBV15	TRBJ1-2	NA	CATSRDRRNYGYTF	TGTGCCACCAGCAGAGATAGGAGGAACTATGGCTACACCTTC
NA	TRBV7-9	TRBJ2-7	NA	CASSATAARPYEQYF	TGTGCCAGCAGCGCCACTGCGGCCCGGCCCTACGAGCAGTACTTC
NA	TRBV3-1/TRBV3-2	TRBJ2-1	TRBD1	CASSLGQGARNEQFF	TGTGCCAGCAGCCTAGGGCAGGGGGCGCGGAATGAGCAGTTCTTC
NA	TRBV7-3	TRBJ2-7	NA	CASSLGSAGDRYEQYF	TGTGCCAGCAGCTTAGGGAGTGCAGGAGACCGGTACGAGCAGTACTTC
NA	TRBV5-6	TRBJ2-1	NA	CASSPGWGDEQFF	TGTGCCAGCAGCCCGGGGTGGGGGGATGAGCAGTTCTTC
NA	TRBV19	TRBJ2-6	TRBD1	CASSMDRGESGANVLTF	TGTGCCAGTAGTATGGACAGGGGGGAATCTGGGGCCAACGTCCTGACTTTC
NA	TRBV18	TRBJ2-2	TRBD1	CASSPLDRAGTGELFF	TGTGCCAGCTCACCATTGGACAGGGCAGGGACCGGGGAGCTGTTTTTT
NA	TRBV7-9	TRBJ2-3	TRBD1	CASTPSTGDLPQYF	TGTGCCAGCACGCCATCGACAGGGGACTTACCGCAGTATTTT
NA	TRBV7-2	TRBJ2-7	NA	CASSLVSSYEQYF	TGTGCCAGCAGCTTAGTTTCTAGCTACGAGCAGTACTTC
NA	TRBV19	TRBJ1-4	NA	CASSGTGRTNEKLFF	TGTGCCAGTAGTGGAACAGGGCGGACTAATGAAAAACTGTTTTTT
NA	TRBV24-1	TRBJ2-7	TRBD2	CATSGAGEYEQYF	TGTGCCACCAGTGGGGCGGGAGAGTACGAGCAGTACTTC
NA	TRBV5-6	TRBJ1-5	NA	CASSFRFSDHNQPQHF	TGTGCCAGCAGCTTTCGGTTTTCTGATCACAATCAGCCCCAGCATTTT
once	TRBV5-1	TRBJ2-7	TRBD1	CASRPRQGADYEQYF	TGCGCCAGCAGACCCCGACAGGGGGCAGACTACGAGCAGTACTTC
NA	TRBV7-9	TRBJ1-2	NA	CASSFGGYGYTF	TGTGCCAGCAGCTTCGGGGGCTATGGCTACACCTTC
NA	TRBV27	TRBJ2-3	TRBD2	CASSLGASGSGDTQYF	TGTGCCAGCAGTTTAGGGGCTAGCGGGAGTGGGGATACGCAGTATTTT
NA	TRBV9	TRBJ2-5	TRBD2	CASSIGLAAVGDQETQYF	TGTGCCAGCAGCATCGGACTAGCGGCGGTGGGAGATCAAGAGACCCAGTACTTC
NA	TRBV7-2	TRBJ1-2	TRBD1	CASRPGGNDYGYTF	TGTGCCAGCAGACCAGGGGGAAACGACTATGGCTACACCTTC
NA	TRBV10-3	TRBJ1-1	TRBD1	CAIGTGGTEAFF	TGTGCCATCGGGACAGGGGGCACTGAAGCTTTCTTT
NA	TRBV3-1/TRBV3-2	TRBJ1-2	TRBD1	CASSLVGQGVGYTF	TGTGCCAGCAGCTTAGTTGGACAGGGTGTTGGCTACACCTTC
NA	TRBV5-1	TRBJ1-1	NA	CASSLTALNTEAFF	TGCGCCAGCAGTTTGACAGCTCTGAACACTGAAGCTTTCTTT
NA	TRBV7-2	TRBJ1-6	TRBD1	CASSSWTGLNSPLHF	TGTGCCAGCAGCTCATGGACAGGGTTGAACTCACCCCTCCACTTT
NA	TRBV7-2	TRBJ1-2	NA	CASMKGGENYGYTF	TGTGCCAGCATGAAAGGAGGGGAGAACTATGGCTACACCTTC